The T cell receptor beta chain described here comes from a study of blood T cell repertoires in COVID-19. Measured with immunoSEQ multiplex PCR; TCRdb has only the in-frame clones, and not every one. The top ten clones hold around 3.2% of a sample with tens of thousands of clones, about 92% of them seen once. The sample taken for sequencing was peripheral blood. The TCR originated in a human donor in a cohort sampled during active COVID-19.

CDR3 nucleotide sequence: TGTGCCAGCAGCCTTTATAGGGCTAGCGGGAATACCGGGGAGCTGTTTTTT. Residues: CASSLYRASGNTGELFF. V gene TRBV27 combines with J gene TRBJ2-2; 9 bases fit TRBD2. This CDR3 is 17 amino acids long. The V gene end was trimmed by 6 bases and the J gene end by 5 bases; junction bases not matched to a gene: 13. Germline V gene data show CDR1 as MNHEY and CDR2 as SMNVEV (reference sequence).